This T cell receptor beta chain was identified in a study of regulatory T cells in long-lasting Graves disease. Findings of the study overall: The TCR repertoire of persistent Graves' patients was less diverse than that of newly diagnosed ones.

Sequencing libraries for TCR beta were prepared with iRepertoire HTBI primers and Arm-PCR of CDR3 regions. TCRdb used MiXCR to reprocess the multiplex PCR reads, holding one entry per CDR3 protein. The data contain about 540,000 distinct CDR3 sequences, approximately 13% of them singletons. From germline, CDR1 is SEHNR and CDR2 FQNEAQ (reference sequence). The CDR3 covers 15 residues. With 5 bases clipped from V and 1 base from J, the junction kept 5 bases outside the gene matches. The time point denotes: newly diagnosed GD, antithyroid drugs for less than 3 months. There was RNA extracted from PBMCs, and the TCR library was made from it. This clonotype was seen ten or more times. Its antigen is as yet unknown. Another study also made use of these data, one on T cells in Graves' hyperthyroidism and ophthalmopathy.

The TCR sequence derives from a man aged 30 to 39 with Graves disease. Sequenced material: peripheral blood mononuclear cells (PBMCs), taken at new diagnosis, from a patient treated with antithyroid drugs. The rearrangement joins TRBV7-9 to TRBJ1-1, with 9 bases fitting TRBD1. The CDR3 DNA is TGTGCCAGCAGCCCGGAGACAGGGGGGAACACTGAAGCTTTCTTT. It translates to CASSPETGGNTEAFF.